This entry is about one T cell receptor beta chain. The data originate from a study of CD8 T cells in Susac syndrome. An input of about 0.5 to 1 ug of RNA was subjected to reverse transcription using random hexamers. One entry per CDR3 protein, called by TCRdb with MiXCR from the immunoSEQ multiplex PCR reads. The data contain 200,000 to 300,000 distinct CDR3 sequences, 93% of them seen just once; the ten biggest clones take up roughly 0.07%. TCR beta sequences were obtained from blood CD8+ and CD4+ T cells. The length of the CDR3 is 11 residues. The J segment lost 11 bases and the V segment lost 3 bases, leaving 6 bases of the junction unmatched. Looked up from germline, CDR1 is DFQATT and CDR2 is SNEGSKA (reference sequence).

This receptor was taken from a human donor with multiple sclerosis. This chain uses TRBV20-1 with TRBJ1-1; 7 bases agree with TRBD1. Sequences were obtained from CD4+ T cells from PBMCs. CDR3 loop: CSASPKQGAFF. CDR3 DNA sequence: TGCAGTGCTAGTCCCAAACAGGGGGCTTTCTTT.